This TCR beta chain comes out of a study of blood T cell repertoires in COVID-19. Looking at the study overall: Samples representing acute and convalescent COVID-19 were sourced from the United States, Italy and Spain. T cells, B-cell-depleted T cells, or PBMCs provided the cDNA or gDNA that served as material.

Participants were aged about 18 to 90 years, lived in 24 US areas, and enrolled virtually. The CDR3 totals 16 residues. Trimming removed 5 bases at V and 1 base at J, with 12 bases between. Germline V gene lookup returns CDR1 LNHDA and CDR2 SQIVND (reference sequence). Per the original data handling: Cell counts per sample came from amplifying reference gene primers. Measured with immunoSEQ multiplex PCR; TCRdb has only the in-frame clones, and not every one. The V and J calls and the clone size are those of that table, but D and trimming were determined from the DNA. The sample has 300,000 or so clones, approximately 90% seen once.

This clonotype originated in a woman aged 25 to 39 who had recovered from COVID-19. The rearrangement links TRBV19 to TRBJ2-6; D perhaps matches TRBD1 (5 bases). Sample: PBMCs or T cells enriched from blood (not recorded which). CDR3 bases: TGTGCCAGTAGTGGGTCCGCAGGGTCTGGGGCCAACGTCCTGACTTTC. Its protein is CASSGSAGSGANVLTF.